These T cell receptor beta chains were read from a single sample in a study of blood T cell repertoires in COVID-19. Libraries were prepared by immunoSEQ multiplex PCR; TCRdb keeps only in-frame clonotypes and omits some of them. Of just over 200,000 clones in the sample, around 86% were seen once. Input material: peripheral blood. These receptors all stem from a man older than 75 with acute or convalescent COVID-19. Both conserved end residues are part of each CDR3. Each record gives: J gene, V gene, D gene, clone size, CDR3 protein, CDR3 DNA. D genes are given only for firm matches. Where a row states a size, it is once, few, many or the class of an expanded clone; other rows omit it.

TRBJ2-7 | TRBV27 | TRBD2 | once | CASSLTSGRYEQYF | TGTGCCAGCAGTTTGACTAGCGGGAGATACGAGCAGTACTTC
TRBJ2-3 | TRBV27 | . | once | CASTAVTTDTQYF | TGTGCCAGCACTGCGGTAACCACAGATACGCAGTATTTT
TRBJ2-1 | TRBV30 | TRBD2 | once | CAWSGGIAGGRSSYNEQFF | TGTGCCTGGAGTGGGGGAATAGCGGGAGGGAGAAGCTCCTACAATGAGCAGTTCTTC
TRBJ1-2 | TRBV4-3 | TRBD1 | . | CASSQEDRAAGGYTF | TGCGCCAGCAGCCAAGAGGACAGGGCCGCTGGTGGCTACACCTTC
TRBJ1-1 | TRBV5-1 | TRBD1 | . | CASSSTGVEGEAFF | TGCGCCAGCAGTTCGACAGGGGTGGAGGGTGAAGCTTTCTTT
TRBJ1-2 | TRBV7-9 | . | . | CASSFRSGGRDGYTF | TGTGCCAGCAGCTTTAGATCAGGAGGAAGGGATGGCTACACCTTC
TRBJ2-2 | TRBV2 | . | . | CASSNQGYGELFF | TGTGCCAGCTCAAATCAGGGCTACGGGGAGCTGTTTTTT
TRBJ2-2 | TRBV24-1 | . | . | CATSDLRGSGELFF | TGTGCCACCAGTGATTTGCGGGGTTCCGGGGAGCTGTTTTTT
TRBJ1-3 | TRBV18 | . | . | CASSPVLGEGSRNTIYF | TGTGCCAGCTCACCAGTTTTAGGTGAGGGATCGAGAAACACCATATATTTT
TRBJ2-2 | TRBV7-9 | TRBD1 | . | CASSPRVGQGLSNTGELFF | TGTGCCAGCAGCCCAAGGGTGGGACAGGGCCTATCGAACACCGGGGAGCTGTTTTTT
TRBJ2-4 | TRBV7-9 | . | few | CASSPRSAENIQYF | TGTGCCAGCAGTCCGAGGTCGGCGGAAAACATTCAGTACTTC
TRBJ2-5 | TRBV7-2 | . | . | CASSPLGAGVGETQYF | TGTGCCAGCAGCCCCTTGGGGGCAGGGGTGGGAGAGACCCAGTACTTC
TRBJ1-5 | TRBV19 | TRBD1 | . | CASSEGAGQPQHF | TGTGCCAGTAGCGAGGGGGCAGGTCAGCCCCAGCATTTT
TRBJ2-6 | TRBV24-1 | . | . | CATSPGLSGANVLTF | TGTGCCACCAGTCCGGGTTTGTCTGGGGCCAACGTCCTGACTTTC
TRBJ1-6 | TRBV12-3/TRBV12-4 | . | . | CASSQFGTTPLHF | TGTGCCAGCAGCCAATTCGGGACTACACCCCTCCACTTT
TRBJ2-7 | TRBV7-8 | TRBD1 | . | CASSARRDRGTYEQYF | TGTGCCAGCAGCGCTCGCCGGGACAGGGGCACCTACGAGCAGTACTTC
TRBJ2-1 | TRBV24-1 | TRBD1 | . | CATSEALQGAEQFF | TGTGCCACCAGTGAGGCATTACAGGGGGCTGAGCAGTTCTTC
TRBJ1-2 | TRBV28 | . | . | CASSFFGGFYGYTF | TGTGCCAGCAGTTTTTTCGGAGGGTTCTATGGCTACACCTTC
TRBJ2-4 | TRBV7-3 | TRBD2 | . | CASSSTRDYGDIQYF | TGTGCCAGCAGCTCCACCCGGGACTATGGGGACATTCAGTACTTC
TRBJ2-1 | TRBV30 | TRBD2 | . | CAWSVRGLASYNEQFF | TGTGCCTGGAGTGTACGGGGACTAGCCTCCTACAATGAGCAGTTCTTC
TRBJ2-1 | TRBV27 | . | . | CASSKFGIYNEQFF | TGTGCCAGCAGTAAATTCGGGATTTACAATGAGCAGTTCTTC
TRBJ1-2 | TRBV13 | TRBD1 | . | CASSLDRAAGYTF | TGTGCCAGCAGCTTGGACAGGGCCGCTGGCTACACCTTC
TRBJ2-3 | TRBV3-1/TRBV3-2 | . | . | CASSQDVAGWADTQYF | TGTGCCAGCAGCCAAGATGTCGCGGGATGGGCAGATACGCAGTATTTT